This entry concerns a single T cell receptor (beta chain). In this sample, this clone turned up once. This clone's antigen is unknown. The input lacks base qualities; no much larger clone sits a single base away. The immunoSEQ Assay, a bias-controlled multiplex PCR, was used to amplify TCRbeta CDR3 regions from genomic DNA. Processing in the source paper ran as follows. Nucleated cell counts per sample were estimated from amplification of reference gene primers within the assay. Sequence reads were collapsed and filtered to measure the absolute abundance of every unique TCRbeta CDR3 rearrangement. For each sample, productive Simpson clonality was calculated as the square root of Simpson's diversity index across productive rearrangements. The table comes from immuneACCESS by way of TCRdb, which keeps in-frame sequences with V and J called. Part of the clones is missing from these tables; in studies checked, under half for an unresolved V gene and the rest for unknown reasons. The DNA was the basis for D and trimming; V, J and clone size are from that table. The table for this sample lists 250,000 to 300,000 clones; around 83% of them were counted only once. The ten largest account for about 5.7% of the sample.

This sample stems from a study of blood T cell repertoires in COVID-19 (dated by TCRdb to 2018 to 2021). Describing the broader study: Samples from collaborators originated in the United States, Italy and Spain and spanned both the acute and convalescent phases of COVID-19. The material from the prospective study consisted of cDNA or gDNA derived from T cells, B-cell-depleted T cells, or PBMCs. A de-identified subject ID, COVID-19 status, age in years and sex were almost always included in the sample metadata. Where available, HLA class I and class II types were obtained from metadata supplied by the sample provider rather than from assay-based typing. Samples were obtained from the ongoing ImmuneRACE study (first 160 participants) and from about 1,300 subjects provided by 6 global collaborators. The dataset comprised deeply sampled blood TCRbeta repertoires from subjects exposed to, actively infected with, or recovered from COVID-19. The repertoires were released in a freely available public database meant as a resource for research on the immune response to SARS-CoV-2.

Whole blood was collected in K2EDTA tubes by collaborating institutions according to the institutions' own protocols. For TCRbeta analysis, collaborator samples were shipped as frozen whole blood, as isolated PBMCs, or as DNA extracted from either sample type. CDR1 and CDR2 were assigned from the germline V gene (reference sequence) as LGHDT and YNNKEL. The CDR3, cysteine through phenylalanine, is 17 amino acids long. The only DNA kept is the CDR3, 51 bases in frame from the first base. V ends up 4 bases short and J 2 bases short, with an unmatched junction base count of 13. What the research found in general, with its limitations: The quantity of clinical and demographic metadata differed by source and by participant and was supplied without curation.

The rearranged segments are TRBV3-1 (or the pseudogene TRBV3-2) and TRBJ1-2; TRBD1 agrees with 7 junctional bases. The source of this sequence is an elderly man with acute or convalescent COVID-19. Sequenced input: peripheral blood. The nucleotide sequence reads TGTGCCAGCAGCCCAAAAGGTTGGAGGGGGCCGAACTATGGCTACACCTTC. Translated, it reads CASSPKGWRGPNYGYTF.